This T cell receptor (beta chain) emerged from a study of cytomegalovirus exposure and HLA in healthy donors. General observations from the study: Rarity characterized most TCR sequences, yet some public TCRs appeared in many donors. It was reportedly the case that the classifier diagnosed cytomegalovirus status with high specificity and sensitivity.

From the 120-subject validation cohort, which was separate from the roughly 710-subject first cohort, the donors were drawn. V lost 4 bases and J lost 5, with 15 bases in between. CDR1 and CDR2 (germline): SGHVS, FQNEAQ. The CDR3 runs to 16 residues. Clones were read by immunoSEQ multiplex PCR, and TCRdb kept only the in-frame ones, dropping some. Among about 98,000 clones, less than 90% were seen once, and the ten largest hold under 6.5%. About this clone itself: No antigen is known for it.

The rearrangement joins TRBV7-8 to TRBJ1-6; D is unclear. Sample: PBMCs. This receptor was taken from a man between 18 and 35 years old in good health and CMV-seropositive. As DNA, the CDR3 is TGTGCCAGCAGCTCTGACACTGGGCTGAATAATTCACCCCTCCACTTT. Protein product: CASSSDTGLNNSPLHF.